The subject of this entry is one TCR beta chain. The antigen remains undetermined. The data originate from a study of OX40 agonist ivuxolimab in advanced cancers. At the level of the study: Cancers in dose escalation were hepatocellular, melanoma, renal cell and head and neck. Age averaged about 66 years (range about 20 to 80), and 82.7% were male. Partial responses were recorded for three patients, including one with hepatocellular carcinoma and two with cutaneous melanoma.

Study-wide findings and caveats: With doses of 0.1 to 3.0 mg/kg, CD4+ and CD8+ blood T cells had undergone clonal expansion by week 6.

TCRdb's copy holds only in-frame clones and misses some; the assay was immunoSEQ multiplex PCR. The sample records tens of thousands of clones, more than 70% being singletons. CDR1 is MNHNS and CDR2 is SASEGT in the germline V gene. CDR3 length: 15 residues. V dropped 4 bases and J dropped 1 base, with 12 bases sitting between them. This receptor was identified in an adult with an advanced solid tumor such as melanoma, head and neck, liver or kidney cancer. The input for sequencing was CD4+ or CD8+ T cells sorted from blood, taken in a trial of the OX40 agonist ivuxolimab. This rearrangement joins TRBV6-1 to TRBJ2-3; weak D call: TRBD1 (7 bases). CDR3 DNA sequence: TGTGCCAGCAGTGCGCAGGGGGGCCGCACAGATACGCAGTATTTT. Translation: CASSAQGGRTDTQYF.